Sequencing of this TCR beta chain was carried out in a study of OX40 agonist ivuxolimab in advanced cancers. Clones were read by immunoSEQ multiplex PCR, and TCRdb kept only the in-frame ones, dropping some. The sample shows 50,000 to 65,000 clones, 81% of them seen only once. About this clone: No antigen is known for it.

The CDR3 sequence is 14 residues long. CDR1 is LGHNT, CDR2 FRNRAP, per germline. The V end lost 7 bases, the J end lost 6 bases, and 16 bases lay between the germline ends. The study's findings and limits: Both CD4+ and CD8+ T cell populations in blood had undergone clonal expansion by week 6 at 0.1 to 3.0 mg/kg.

The receptor was isolated from an adult with an advanced solid tumor such as melanoma, head and neck, liver or kidney cancer. The chain has TRBV12-5 and TRBJ2-1, with a possible D match to TRBD2 (6 bases). The sample here was CD4+ or CD8+ T cells sorted from blood, taken in a trial of the OX40 agonist ivuxolimab. The CDR3 coding sequence is TGTGCTAGTGCATGGGAGAAGCGGGTCAATGAGCAGTTCTTC. Encoded protein: CASAWEKRVNEQFF.